Below are 3 T cell receptor beta chains sequenced from a single sample in a study of blood T cell repertoires in COVID-19. The data were produced by immunoSEQ multiplex PCR, yet TCRdb's version contains in-frame clones alone and is incomplete. The data contain around 300,000 clones, 88% of them singletons. The sample comprised PBMCs or T cells enriched from blood (not recorded which). The receptor source for this set is a woman aged 45-65 years who had recovered from COVID-19.

This clone was seen only a few times. The gene calls are TRBV11-2 and TRBJ2-3, with 14 nucleotides matching TRBD2. Trimming at V came to 6 bases and at J to 8 bases, leaving 1 base not matched to a gene. The V gene's germline CDR1 is SGHAT and CDR2 FQNNGV. The CDR3 is 13 residues long. In nucleotides, the CDR3 is TGTGCCAGCAGGGGACTAGCGGGAGTTACGCAGTATTTT. Its protein product is CASRGLAGVTQYF.

The chain links TRBV6-2 or TRBV6-3 to TRBJ2-5, with TRBD2 matching over 12 bases. V lost 6 bases, J lost 1 base, and 6 bases stayed unmatched. The CDR3 totals 16 residues. Germline assignment: CDR1 MNHEY and CDR2 SVGEGT. The CDR3 here is CASSSGTSGFQETQYF. DNA of the CDR3: TGTGCCAGCAGCTCCGGGACTAGCGGGTTCCAAGAGACCCAGTACTTC.

This sequence joins TRBV2 and TRBJ1-5; D might be TRBD1 (5 bases). V lost 8 bases and J 4 bases, leaving 9 bases between the germline ends. From germline, CDR1 is SNHLY and CDR2 FYNNEI. The CDR3 loop spans 12 amino acids. The CDR3 region is CASGGVNQPQHF. Here the CDR3 DNA reads TGTGCCAGCGGGGGGGTAAATCAGCCCCAGCATTTT.